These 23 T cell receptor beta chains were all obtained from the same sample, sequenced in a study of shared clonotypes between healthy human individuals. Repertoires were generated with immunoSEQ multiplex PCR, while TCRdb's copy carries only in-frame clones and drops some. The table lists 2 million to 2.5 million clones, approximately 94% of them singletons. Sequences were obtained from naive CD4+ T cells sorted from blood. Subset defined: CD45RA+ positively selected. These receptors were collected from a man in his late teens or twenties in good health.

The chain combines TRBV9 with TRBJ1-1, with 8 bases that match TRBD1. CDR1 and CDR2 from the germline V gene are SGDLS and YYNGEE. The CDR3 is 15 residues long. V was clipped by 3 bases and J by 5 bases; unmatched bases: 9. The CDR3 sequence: CASSGSGTGLTEAFF. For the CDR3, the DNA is TGTGCCAGCAGCGGTTCCGGGACAGGCTTGACTGAAGCTTTCTTT.

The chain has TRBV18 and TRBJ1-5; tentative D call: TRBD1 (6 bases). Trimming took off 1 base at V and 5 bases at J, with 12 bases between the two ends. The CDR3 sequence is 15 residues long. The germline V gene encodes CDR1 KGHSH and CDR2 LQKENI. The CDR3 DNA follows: TGTGCCAGCTCACCACTCCCCGGGGGCGATCAGCCCCAGCATTTT. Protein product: CASSPLPGGDQPQHF.

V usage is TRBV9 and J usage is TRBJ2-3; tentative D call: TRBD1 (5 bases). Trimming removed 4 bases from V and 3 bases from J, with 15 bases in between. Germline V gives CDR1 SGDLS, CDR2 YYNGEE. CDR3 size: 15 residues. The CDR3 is CASSIGAGRTDTQYF. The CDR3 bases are TGTGCCAGCAGCATTGGAGCAGGGCGGACAGATACGCAGTATTTT.

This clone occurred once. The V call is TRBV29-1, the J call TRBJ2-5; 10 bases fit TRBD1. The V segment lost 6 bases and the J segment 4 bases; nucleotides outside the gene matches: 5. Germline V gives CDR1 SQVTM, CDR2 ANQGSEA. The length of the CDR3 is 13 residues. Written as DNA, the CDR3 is TGCAGCGTAGGACAGGGGGTGGGAGAGACCCAGTACTTC. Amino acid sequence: CSVGQGVGETQYF.

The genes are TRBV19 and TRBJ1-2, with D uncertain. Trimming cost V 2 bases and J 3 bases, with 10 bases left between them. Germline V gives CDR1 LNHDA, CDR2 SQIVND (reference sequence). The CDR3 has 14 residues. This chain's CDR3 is CASSISLPDYGYTF. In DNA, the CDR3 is TGTGCCAGTAGTATATCCCTTCCCGACTATGGCTACACCTTC.

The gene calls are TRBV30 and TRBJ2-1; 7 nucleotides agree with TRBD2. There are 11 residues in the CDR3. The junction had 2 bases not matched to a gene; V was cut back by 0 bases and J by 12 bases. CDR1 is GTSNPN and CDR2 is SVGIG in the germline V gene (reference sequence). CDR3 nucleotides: TGTGCCTGGAGTGTAAGGGAGGGGCAGTTCTTC. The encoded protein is CAWSVREGQFF.

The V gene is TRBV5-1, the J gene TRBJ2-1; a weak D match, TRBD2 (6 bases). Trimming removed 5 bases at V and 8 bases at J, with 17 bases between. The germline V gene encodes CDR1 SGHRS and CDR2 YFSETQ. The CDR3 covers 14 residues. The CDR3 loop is CASRPGHASDEQFF. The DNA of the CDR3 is TGCGCCAGCAGACCCGGACACGCTAGCGATGAGCAGTTCTTC.

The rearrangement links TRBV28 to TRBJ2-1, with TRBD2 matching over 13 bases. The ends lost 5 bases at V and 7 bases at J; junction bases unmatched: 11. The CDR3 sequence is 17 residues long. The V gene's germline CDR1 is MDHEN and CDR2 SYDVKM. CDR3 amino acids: CASSEKPGLAGRNEQFF. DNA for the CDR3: TGTGCCAGCAGTGAAAAACCGGGACTAGCGGGACGGAATGAGCAGTTCTTC.

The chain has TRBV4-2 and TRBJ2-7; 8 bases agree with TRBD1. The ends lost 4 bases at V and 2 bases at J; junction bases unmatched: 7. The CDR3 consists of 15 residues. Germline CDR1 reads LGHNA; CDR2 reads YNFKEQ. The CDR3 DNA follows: TGTGCCAGCAGCCGAGCGGACAGGGAAGCCTACGAGCAGTACTTC. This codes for CASSRADREAYEQYF.

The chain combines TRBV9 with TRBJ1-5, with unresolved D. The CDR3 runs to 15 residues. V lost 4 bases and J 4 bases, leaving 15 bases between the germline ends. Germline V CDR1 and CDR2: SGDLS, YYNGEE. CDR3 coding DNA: TGTGCCAGCAGCCGGGAAGCCGGGCCGAATCAGCCCCAGCATTTT. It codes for CASSREAGPNQPQHF.

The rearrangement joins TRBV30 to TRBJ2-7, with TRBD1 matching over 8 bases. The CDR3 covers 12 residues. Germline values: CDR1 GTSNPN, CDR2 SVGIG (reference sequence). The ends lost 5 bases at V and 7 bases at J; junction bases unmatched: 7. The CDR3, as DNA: TGTGCCTGGTCAGACAGGGGAGATGAGCAGTACTTC. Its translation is CAWSDRGDEQYF.

CDR3 sequence (DNA): TGTGCCAGCAAGGTCGGGGGTTGGTACCAAGAGACCCAGTACTTC. Its translation: CASKVGGWYQETQYF. This chain connects TRBV7-8 to TRBJ2-5; D is possibly TRBD2 (6 bases). Germline values: CDR1 SGHVS, CDR2 FQNEAQ. Trimming shortened V by 7 bases and J by 0 bases, and 15 bases separated the two germline ends. CDR3 size: 15 residues.

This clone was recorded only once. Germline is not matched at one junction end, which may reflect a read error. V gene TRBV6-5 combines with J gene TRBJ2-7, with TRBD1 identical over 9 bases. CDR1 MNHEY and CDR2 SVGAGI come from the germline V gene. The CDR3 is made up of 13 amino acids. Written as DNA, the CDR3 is TGTGCCAGCAGTTACTCGACGGACAGGGGCTTGACTTTC. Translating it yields CASSYSTDRGLTF.

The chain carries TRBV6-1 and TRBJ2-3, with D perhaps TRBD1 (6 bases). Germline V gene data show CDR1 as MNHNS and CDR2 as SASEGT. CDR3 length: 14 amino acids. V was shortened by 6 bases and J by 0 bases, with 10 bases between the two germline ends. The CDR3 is CASRQGRSTDTQYF. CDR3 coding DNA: TGTGCCAGCAGACAGGGTAGGAGCACAGATACGCAGTATTTT.

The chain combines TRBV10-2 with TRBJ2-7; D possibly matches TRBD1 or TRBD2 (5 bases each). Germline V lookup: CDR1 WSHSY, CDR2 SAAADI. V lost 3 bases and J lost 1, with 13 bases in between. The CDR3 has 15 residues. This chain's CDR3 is CASSDTRGRSYEQYF. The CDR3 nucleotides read TGCGCCAGCAGTGATACGAGGGGACGGTCCTACGAGCAGTACTTC.

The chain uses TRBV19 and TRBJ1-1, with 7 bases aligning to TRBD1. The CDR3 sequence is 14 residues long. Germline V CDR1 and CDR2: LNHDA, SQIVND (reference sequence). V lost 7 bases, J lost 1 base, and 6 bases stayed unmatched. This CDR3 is CASKEQGGNTEAFF. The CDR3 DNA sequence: TGTGCCAGTAAAGAGCAGGGGGGGAACACTGAAGCTTTCTTT.

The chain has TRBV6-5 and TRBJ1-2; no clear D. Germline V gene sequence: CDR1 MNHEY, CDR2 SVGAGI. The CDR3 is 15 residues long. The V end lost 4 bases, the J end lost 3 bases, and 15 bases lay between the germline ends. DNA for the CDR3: TGTGCCAGCAGTTCCCTCCTGGAGGGTCACTATGGCTACACCTTC. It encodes CASSSLLEGHYGYTF.

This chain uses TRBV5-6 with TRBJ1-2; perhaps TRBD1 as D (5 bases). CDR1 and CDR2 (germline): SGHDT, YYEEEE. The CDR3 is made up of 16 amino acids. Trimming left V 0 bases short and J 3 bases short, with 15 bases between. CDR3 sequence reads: CASSLDRWGPYYGYTF. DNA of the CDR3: TGTGCCAGCAGCTTGGACCGCTGGGGACCTTACTATGGCTACACCTTC.

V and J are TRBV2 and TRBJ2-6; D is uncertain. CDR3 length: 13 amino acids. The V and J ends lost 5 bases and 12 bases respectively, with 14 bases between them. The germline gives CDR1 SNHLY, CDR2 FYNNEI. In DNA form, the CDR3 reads TGTGCCAGCAGTTTGACCAGCCCGGGCGTCCTGACTTTC. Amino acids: CASSLTSPGVLTF.

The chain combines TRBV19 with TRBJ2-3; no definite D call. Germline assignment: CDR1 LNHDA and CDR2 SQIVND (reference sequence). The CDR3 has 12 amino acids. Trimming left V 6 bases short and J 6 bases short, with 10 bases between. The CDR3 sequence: CASSPAWDTQYF. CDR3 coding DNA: TGTGCCAGTAGCCCAGCGTGGGATACGCAGTATTTT.

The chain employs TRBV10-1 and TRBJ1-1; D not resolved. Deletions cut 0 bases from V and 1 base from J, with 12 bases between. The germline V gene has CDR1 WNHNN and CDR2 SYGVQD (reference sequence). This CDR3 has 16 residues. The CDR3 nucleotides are TGCGCCAGCAGTGAGTCAGGGAAAGGTCCGAACACTGAAGCTTTCTTT. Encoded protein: CASSESGKGPNTEAFF.

This chain's CDR3 is CAWRERAGQPQHF. The CDR3 coding sequence is TGTGCCTGGAGAGAGAGGGCCGGTCAGCCCCAGCATTTT. This chain uses TRBV30 with TRBJ1-5, with D uncertain. The CDR3 consists of 13 residues. Between the trimmed V and J ends, which lost 3 bases and 6 bases, there was a span of 12 bases. CDR1 GTSNPN and CDR2 SVGIG come from the germline V gene (reference sequence).

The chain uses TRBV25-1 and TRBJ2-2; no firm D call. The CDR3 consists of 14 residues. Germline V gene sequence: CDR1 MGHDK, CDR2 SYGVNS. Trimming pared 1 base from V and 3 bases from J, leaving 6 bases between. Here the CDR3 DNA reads TGTGCCAGCAGTGAATGGGGTGACACCGGGGAGCTGTTTTTT. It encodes CASSEWGDTGELFF.